The clone carrying this T cell receptor (beta chain) was seen ten or more times. Its cognate antigen is unknown. The sample originates from a study of human T cells and chemical hapten exposure. Study summary: Among samples, TCR yields varied mainly because of small differences in pooled library volume. Overall study results and limits: Expanded TCRs showed more large CDR3 clusters than pre-sensitization or healthy control sets.

Per the germline V gene, CDR1 is DFQATT and CDR2 is SNEGSKA (reference sequence). Between the trimmed V and J ends, which lost 5 bases and 5 bases, there was a span of 17 bases. CDR3 length: 14 residues. Time point in this sample: pre-sensitization, week 0. The treatment: therapeutic diphenylcyclopropenone sensitization with weekly scalp DPC. In the study's own analysis: Samples held a median of 95,638 TCRs, range roughly 23,224–700,000. TCRdb re-called the RACE reads through MiXCR, storing one row per CDR3 protein. The V and J calls here are based on TCRdb, not the publication. The sample shows roughly 380,000 distinct CDR3 sequences, 4% to 6% of them seen only once.

The sample here was whole blood, taken in connection with sensitization to the hapten diphenylcyclopropenone (DPC). This TCR was sampled from a woman aged 50 to 65 with alopecia areata. Some clones in this sample may be carry-over from other donors' samples. The chain links TRBV20-1 to TRBJ2-3; the D gene is possibly TRBD2 (6 bases). CDR3 amino acids: CSAQAGFGGDTQYF. The CDR3 DNA sequence: TGCAGTGCTCAGGCGGGGTTTGGAGGAGATACGCAGTATTTT.